These 2 T cell receptor beta chains share one sample of origin, sequenced in a study of blood T cell repertoires in COVID-19. Assay used: immunoSEQ multiplex PCR; TCRdb lists only in-frame clones, some missing. The table records 200,000 to 250,000 clones, approximately 81% of them present only once. The sequenced sample was PBMCs or T cells enriched from blood (not recorded which). These receptors were taken from a woman in her forties or fifties with acute COVID-19.

This rearrangement joins TRBV7-2 to TRBJ1-2; the match to TRBD1 covers 9 bases. V was clipped by 5 bases and J by 4 bases; unmatched bases: 14. The CDR3 is made up of 17 amino acids. The germline V gene encodes CDR1 SGHTA and CDR2 FQGNSA. CDR3 coding DNA: TGTGCCAGCAGCGAAGGACAGGGGAGACGGATTAGCTATGGCTACACCTTC. Translated: CASSEGQGRRISYGYTF.

V gene TRBV7-9 combines with J gene TRBJ1-3; unclear D gene. V shed 0 bases and J shed 4 bases, with 10 bases lying between them. This CDR3 comprises 15 residues. Germline CDR1 is SEHNR and CDR2 is FQNEAQ (reference sequence). CDR3 sequence (DNA): TGTGCCAGCAGCTTAGCGCGGCAGAAAGGAAACACCATATATTTT. Its translation: CASSLARQKGNTIYF.